This entry is about one T cell receptor beta chain. Its antigen is undetermined. Reprocessing the 5' RACE reads, TCRdb reports a single entry for every CDR3 protein and omits DNA. The record lists about 150,000 distinct CDR3 sequences, of which the ten most abundant hold 1% to 1.5%. The data belong to a study of monozygotic twins with inflammatory bowel disease. Findings and caveats of the study: IBD patients shared fewer clonotypes with other individuals than healthy twins, especially patients with disease activity signs.

Blood was drawn at about 2.4 ml per donor. The sequence was obtained from a human donor with ulcerative colitis or Crohn's disease, or a healthy co-twin of an affected twin (not recorded which). Sequenced: blood.

Here the CDR3 reads CASSIVTLVGNIQYF. The chain uses TRBV19 and TRBJ2-4. This CDR3 region has 15 residues. From germline, CDR1 is LNHDA and CDR2 SQIVND (reference sequence).